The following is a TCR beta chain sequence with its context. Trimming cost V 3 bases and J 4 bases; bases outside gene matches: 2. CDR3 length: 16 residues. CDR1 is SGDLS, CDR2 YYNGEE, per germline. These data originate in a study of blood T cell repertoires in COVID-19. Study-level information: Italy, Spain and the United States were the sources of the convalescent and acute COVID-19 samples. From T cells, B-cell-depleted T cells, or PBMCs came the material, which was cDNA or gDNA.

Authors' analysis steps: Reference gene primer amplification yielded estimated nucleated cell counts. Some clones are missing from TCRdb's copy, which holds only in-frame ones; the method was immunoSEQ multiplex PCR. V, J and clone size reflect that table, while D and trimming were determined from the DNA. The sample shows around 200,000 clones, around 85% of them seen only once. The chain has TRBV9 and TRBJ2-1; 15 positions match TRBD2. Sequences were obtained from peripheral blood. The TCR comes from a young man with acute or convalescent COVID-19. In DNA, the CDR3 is TGTGCCAGCAGCGGGGGACTAGCGGGAGGATACAATGAGCAGTTCTTC. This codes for CASSGGLAGGYNEQFF.